A single sample gave rise to the 11 T cell receptor beta chains below, sequenced in a study of blood T cell repertoires in COVID-19. Generated by immunoSEQ multiplex PCR, the TCRdb table keeps only in-frame clones and is missing some. The sample includes around 290,000 clones, roughly 91% of them seen just once. Sequencing was carried out using peripheral blood. These receptors were obtained from a man aged 35 to 55 with acute or convalescent COVID-19.

The rearrangement links TRBV7-2 to TRBJ2-1, with 10 positions matching TRBD1. CDR1 and CDR2 (germline): SGHTA, FQGNSA. CDR3 length: 16 residues. Trimming took 6 bases from V and 3 from J; bases not matched to a gene: 8. This CDR3 reads CASSRTGGSNYNEQFF. For the CDR3, the DNA is TGTGCCAGCAGTAGGACAGGGGGTTCAAACTACAATGAGCAGTTCTTC.

This CDR3 reads CAWSHSIEQYF. The CDR3 DNA sequence: TGTGCCTGGAGCCATTCTATCGAGCAGTACTTC. The rearrangement joins TRBV30 to TRBJ2-7; unclear D gene. The V gene's germline CDR1 is GTSNPN and CDR2 SVGIG (reference sequence). The germline V and J ends were trimmed by 3 bases and 6 bases, with 9 bases remaining between them. This CDR3 is built from 11 residues.

The J gene is TRBJ2-1, the V gene TRBV9, with 12 bases identical to TRBD2. This CDR3 region has 16 residues. The J segment lost 8 bases and the V segment lost 0 bases, leaving 6 bases of the junction unmatched. Germline V CDR1 and CDR2: SGDLS, YYNGEE. The chain's CDR3 is CASSVASGGAPYEQFF. In DNA form, the CDR3 reads TGTGCCAGCAGCGTAGCTAGCGGGGGGGCCCCTTATGAGCAGTTCTTC. Full variable domain (remainder filled in from reference TRBV9 and TRBJ2-1): DSGVTQTPKHLITATGQRVTLRCSPRSGDLSVYWYQQSLDQGLQFLIQYYNGEERAKGNILERFSAQQFPDLHSELNLSSLELGDSALYFCASSVASGGAPYEQFFGPGTRLTVL.

V and J are TRBV19 and TRBJ1-6, with TRBD1 matching over 9 bases. Germline V gives CDR1 LNHDA, CDR2 SQIVND (reference sequence). The CDR3 consists of 16 residues. With V trimmed by 5 bases and J by 7 bases, 9 bases remained unmatched. The CDR3 nucleotides are TGTGCCAGTAGTGTAACAGGGGGCTCTGGCAATTCACCCCTCCACTTT. It is translated as CASSVTGGSGNSPLHF.

DNA of the CDR3: TGTGCCTCAGAGGGTTTCTATGGCTACACCTTC. Residues: CASEGFYGYTF. The V gene is TRBV28, the J gene TRBJ1-2; D is ambiguous. V was pared by 11 bases and J by 4 bases, with 11 bases between. The germline V gene encodes CDR1 MDHEN and CDR2 SYDVKM. The CDR3 covers 11 residues.

The chain combines TRBV7-7 with TRBJ1-4; D call uncertain. This CDR3 spans 13 amino acids. V gave up 2 bases and J gave up 4 bases, with 5 bases separating them. Germline loops: CDR1 SSHAT, CDR2 FNYEAQ (reference sequence). For the CDR3, the DNA is TGTGCCAGCAGCTTAAATAGTAATGAAAAACTGTTTTTT. It codes for CASSLNSNEKLFF.

The chain is built from TRBV11-2 and TRBJ2-7; 7 bases are a match to TRBD1. The CDR3 is 14 residues long. Trimming at V came to 4 bases and at J to 3 bases, leaving 6 bases not matched to a gene. CDR1 and CDR2 (germline): SGHAT, FQNNGV. The CDR3 sequence is CASSSRGNHYEQYF. Here the CDR3 DNA reads TGTGCCAGCAGCTCCAGGGGGAACCACTACGAGCAGTACTTC.

This chain uses TRBV25-1 with TRBJ1-2; 12 bases fit TRBD1. Germline-derived CDR1 and CDR2 are MGHDK and SYGVNS. Trimming removed 2 bases from V and 8 bases from J; junction bases left unmatched: 9. The CDR3 consists of 16 residues. DNA of the CDR3: TGTGCCAGCAGTGAAGTCGGGGGACAGGGGGCCCGGGGCTACACCTTC. This encodes CASSEVGGQGARGYTF.

This clone was observed a handful of times. This chain connects TRBV7-9 to TRBJ1-2; D is unclear. CDR1 and CDR2 from the germline V gene are SEHNR and FQNEAQ (reference sequence). CDR3 size: 13 residues. Trimming pared 5 bases from V and 3 bases from J, leaving 10 bases between. The CDR3 DNA sequence: TGTGCCAGCAGCGGAGTGGATTACTATGGCTACACCTTC. Amino acids: CASSGVDYYGYTF. Drawing the rest from reference TRBV7-9 and TRBJ1-2, the complete variable domain is DTGVSQNPRHKITKRGQNVTFRCDPISEHNRLYWYRQTLGQGPEFLTYFQNEAQLEKSRLLSDRFSAERPKGSFSTLEIQRTEQGDSAMYLCASSGVDYYGYTFGSGTRLTVV.

The chain employs TRBV7-2 and TRBJ2-3; TRBD2 might be the D (7 bases). V lost 1 base and J lost 1, with 18 bases in between. CDR1 and CDR2 from the germline V gene are SGHTA and FQGNSA. The CDR3 extends over 18 amino acids. The CDR3 DNA is TGTGCCAGCAGCTTAGTGTACGTTGGGGGGGCCGGCACAGATACGCAGTATTTT. Its translation: CASSLVYVGGAGTDTQYF.

The CDR3 here is CASSQEILGQGEDYGYTF. The DNA for the CDR3 is TGTGCCAGCAGCCAAGAGATTTTGGGACAGGGGGAGGACTATGGCTACACCTTC. V usage is TRBV3-1 (or the pseudogene TRBV3-2) and J usage is TRBJ1-2; 11 bases map to TRBD1. V was pared by 0 bases and J by 3 bases, with 9 bases of the junction left unmatched. Germline CDR1 reads LGHDT; CDR2 reads YNNKEL (reference sequence). CDR3 length equals 18 residues.